The next 28 T cell receptor beta chains were all read from a single sample in a study of T cells in narcolepsy. Profiling relied on immunoSEQ multiplex PCR, and the TCRdb table lists in-frame clones only, not all of them. This table holds fewer than 40,000 clones, less than 85% found once. The material sequenced was CD45RA- memory CD4+ T cells from PBMCs. The receptors originated from a human donor with narcolepsy.

The V and J genes are TRBV29-1 and TRBJ1-3; D remains unclear. V was shortened by 2 bases and J by 3 bases, with 8 bases between the two germline ends. The CDR3 runs 13 residues. Germline V CDR1 and CDR2: SQVTM, ANQGSEA. CDR3 nucleotides: TGCAGCGTTGAAAAATCTAGTGGAAACACCATATATTTT. Translating gives CSVEKSSGNTIYF.

A single count supports this clone. The chain employs TRBV6-1 and TRBJ1-2; D possibly corresponds to TRBD1 (6 bases). Germline CDR1 reads MNHNS; CDR2 reads SASEGT. The ends were cut back, 5 bases at V and 4 bases at J, with 17 bases in the middle. This CDR3 contains 15 residues. CDR3 DNA sequence: TGTGCCAGCAGTCTAGGGGGTCCTCAGAGCTATGGCTACACCTTC. It encodes CASSLGGPQSYGYTF.

Notes on this clone: The identical CDR3 is also encoded by other nucleotide sequences in the sample. The CDR3 region has the DNA TGTGCCAGCAGCCAAGACAATAGGAAGGAGGGGCAGTCCGGAAACACCATATATTTT. This codes for CASSQDNRKEGQSGNTIYF. The chain links TRBV14 to TRBJ1-3; TRBD1 is a possible D gene (5 bases). Germline values: CDR1 SGHDN, CDR2 FVKESK. The CDR3 spans 19 residues. V dropped 0 bases and J dropped 4 bases, with 22 bases sitting between them. The full variable domain, rest sourced from reference TRBV14 and TRBJ1-3, is EAGVTQFPSHSVIEKGQTVTLRCDPISGHDNLYWYRRVMGKEIKFLLHFVKESKQDESGMPNNRFLAERTGGTYSTLKVQPAELEDSGVYFCASSQDNRKEGQSGNTIYFGEGSWLTVV.

CDR3: CASSALAGGRRAGETQYF. CDR3 nucleotide sequence: TGTGCCAGCAGCGCCCTAGCGGGGGGGCGTCGGGCAGGAGAGACCCAGTACTTC. The chain carries TRBV9 and TRBJ2-5, with TRBD2 matching 12 bases. The CDR3 runs 18 residues. Losses at the gene ends were 3 bases for V and 4 bases for J; bases not matched to a gene: 13. Per germline, CDR1 SGDLS and CDR2 YYNGEE.

This chain links TRBV10-3 with TRBJ2-1, with 7 bases matching TRBD2. V lost 6 bases to trimming and J lost 3 bases; unmatched junction nucleotides: 11. The CDR3 sequence is 16 residues long. Germline V gene lookup returns CDR1 ENHRY and CDR2 SYGVKD. The CDR3 DNA follows: TGTGCCATCAGGGGAGGGGTACGGGGCGACTACAATGAGCAGTTCTTC. Translated: CAIRGGVRGDYNEQFF.

The chain links TRBV5-1 to TRBJ2-3, with D unclear. The V and J ends lost 4 bases and 8 bases respectively, with 14 bases between them. Per the germline V gene, CDR1 is SGHRS and CDR2 is YFSETQ. The CDR3 loop spans 13 amino acids. CDR3: CASSNEGTSTQYF. The CDR3 DNA is TGCGCCAGCAGCAATGAAGGCACATCTACGCAGTATTTT. Full variable domain (outside the CDR3, taken from reference TRBV5-1 and TRBJ2-3): KAGVTQTPRYLIKTRGQQVTLSCSPISGHRSVSWYQQTPGQGLQFLFEYFSETQRNKGNFPGRFSGRQFSNSRSEMNVSTLELGDSALYLCASSNEGTSTQYFGPGTRLTVL.

The V and J genes are TRBV5-4 and TRBJ2-5; 16 bases match TRBD2. Losses at the gene ends were 4 bases for V and 2 bases for J; bases not matched to a gene: 8. This CDR3 has 18 residues. Germline V gives CDR1 SGHNT, CDR2 YYREEE (reference sequence). CDR3 DNA: TGTGCCAGCAGCCCGGGACTAGCGGGGGGGCGGGGACAAGAGACCCAGTACTTC. Encoded protein: CASSPGLAGGRGQETQYF.

The J gene is TRBJ2-7, the V gene TRBV13; D is unclear. This CDR3 region has 13 residues. CDR1 and CDR2 (germline): PRHDT, FYEKMQ (reference sequence). Trimming took off 4 bases at V and 7 bases at J, with 14 bases between the two ends. CDR3 loop: CASSSSRLLEQYF. In DNA form, the CDR3 reads TGTGCCAGCAGCTCGTCGCGACTGCTGGAGCAGTACTTC.

The V and J genes are TRBV6-6 and TRBJ1-1; 11 positions agree with TRBD1. Trimming removed 5 bases from V and 7 bases from J; junction bases left unmatched: 3. Germline-derived CDR1 and CDR2 are MNHNY and SVGAGI (reference sequence). This CDR3 has 13 residues. The CDR3 DNA is TGTGCCAGCAGTGGGGACAGGGGGTATGAAGCTTTCTTT. It translates to CASSGDRGYEAFF.

The J gene is TRBJ2-1, the V gene TRBV2; 9 positions match TRBD1. This CDR3 region has 14 residues. The V segment lost 4 bases and the J segment 8 bases; nucleotides outside the gene matches: 6. Germline-derived CDR1 and CDR2 are SNHLY and FYNNEI. CDR3 residues: CASSVGQGAHEQFF. The CDR3 coding sequence is TGTGCCAGCAGTGTGGGACAGGGAGCTCATGAGCAGTTCTTC.

This rearrangement joins TRBV10-3 to TRBJ1-1; D is ambiguous. The CDR3 is made up of 11 amino acids. Germline V gene data show CDR1 as ENHRY and CDR2 as SYGVKD. V was clipped by 6 bases and J by 2 bases, with 4 bases between them. CDR3 DNA: TGTGCCATCAGACAAAACACTGAAGCTTTCTTT. The encoded protein is CAIRQNTEAFF.

This clone was picked up one time. This chain joins TRBV7-6 and TRBJ1-6; 8 bases match TRBD1. With V trimmed by 7 bases and J by 9 bases, 14 bases remained unmatched. Looked up from germline, CDR1 is SGHVS and CDR2 is FNYEAQ. The CDR3 length is 16 residues. The CDR3 DNA sequence: TGTGCCAGCACTCTTACTGTAGACAGGGGATCTTCACCCCTCCACTTT. Translated: CASTLTVDRGSSPLHF.

Here the CDR3 reads CASSLDRRGDTQYF. CDR3 nucleotides: TGTGCCAGCAGCTTGGACCGCAGGGGAGATACGCAGTATTTT. V usage is TRBV5-6 and J usage is TRBJ2-3; tentatively, D is TRBD1 (6 bases). This CDR3 is built from 14 residues. V lost 0 bases and J 5 bases, leaving 10 bases between the germline ends. Germline CDR1 reads SGHDT; CDR2 reads YYEEEE.

The rearrangement uses TRBV4-1 and TRBJ2-5; a weak D match, TRBD1 (5 bases). This CDR3 is 16 amino acids long. Trimming pared 1 base from V and 5 bases from J, leaving 17 bases between. Germline CDR1 MGHRA, CDR2 YSYEKL. The CDR3 reads CASSQVRTPQGETQYF. The CDR3 coding sequence is TGCGCCAGCAGCCAAGTGCGGACACCCCAAGGGGAGACCCAGTACTTC.

This clone appeared once. The chain combines TRBV19 with TRBJ2-3; no clear D gene. The V end was cut by 3 bases, the J end by 2 bases, with 12 bases between. Germline V gene sequence: CDR1 LNHDA, CDR2 SQIVND (reference sequence). This CDR3 comprises 15 residues. The chain's CDR3 is CASSIYSPYTDTQYF. The CDR3 DNA sequence: TGTGCCAGTAGTATCTATTCACCATACACAGATACGCAGTATTTT.

This chain uses TRBV7-2 with TRBJ1-1; 8 bases agree with TRBD1. CDR1 and CDR2 (germline): SGHTA, FQGNSA. The junction had 2 bases not matched to a gene; V was cut back by 5 bases and J by 3 bases. The CDR3 is 13 amino acids. CDR3 DNA sequence: TGTGCCAGCAGCAAGGACAGGGACACTGAAGCTTTCTTT. It yields the protein CASSKDRDTEAFF.

This chain joins TRBV9 and TRBJ1-3; D unclear. The CDR3 has 15 amino acids. Germline CDR1 SGDLS, CDR2 YYNGEE. Trimming took 0 bases from V and 0 from J, leaving 7 bases between them. The CDR3 protein is CASSVGGVSGNTIYF. DNA of the CDR3: TGTGCCAGCAGCGTAGGTGGAGTCTCTGGAAACACCATATATTTT.

The V call is TRBV2, the J call TRBJ2-3; tentatively, D is TRBD1 or TRBD2 (5 bases each). Trimming left V 3 bases short and J 6 bases short, with 16 bases between. This CDR3 has 15 residues. Germline-derived CDR1 and CDR2 are SNHLY and FYNNEI. The chain's CDR3 is CASSDRVGRMDTQYF. As DNA, the CDR3 is TGTGCCAGCAGTGACAGGGTGGGACGGATGGATACGCAGTATTTT.

The CDR3 loop is CASSPRGGTFGYGYTF. CDR3 nucleotides: TGTGCCAGTAGTCCCCGGGGCGGAACCTTCGGGTATGGCTACACCTTC. The chain recombines TRBV19 with TRBJ1-2; tentatively, D is TRBD1 (5 bases). Trimming shortened V by 5 bases and J by 5 bases, and 21 bases separated the two germline ends. Germline assignment: CDR1 LNHDA and CDR2 SQIVND (reference sequence). This CDR3 has 16 residues.

The chain couples TRBV28 to TRBJ1-5, with D unresolved. V was clipped by 6 bases and J by 0 bases, with 9 bases between them. In germline, CDR1 is MDHEN, CDR2 SYDVKM. This CDR3 has 14 amino acids. CDR3 in DNA: TGTGCCAGCAGGGATACAGTTAGCAATCAGCCCCAGCATTTT. Translated, it gives CASRDTVSNQPQHF.

A single count supports this clone. This chain's CDR3 is CASSISVKNTGELFF. CDR3 sequence (DNA): TGTGCCAGTAGTATATCCGTAAAGAACACCGGGGAGCTGTTTTTT. The chain uses TRBV19 and TRBJ2-2; D unresolved. Trimming shortened V by 2 bases and J by 1 base, and 8 bases separated the two germline ends. This CDR3 has 15 amino acids. Germline V lookup: CDR1 LNHDA, CDR2 SQIVND (reference sequence).

The J gene is TRBJ1-3, the V gene TRBV9; no reliable D call. The CDR3 covers 14 residues. V was trimmed by 0 bases and J by 4 bases, leaving 8 bases between them. Germline V lookup: CDR1 SGDLS, CDR2 YYNGEE. Written as DNA, the CDR3 is TGTGCCAGCAGCGTAGGAGGAGGGGGAAACACCATATATTTT. Its translation is CASSVGGGGNTIYF.

V and J are TRBV4-2 and TRBJ2-3; the match to TRBD2 covers 7 bases. In germline, CDR1 is LGHNA, CDR2 YNFKEQ. This CDR3 region has 16 residues. V dropped 4 bases and J dropped 1; count of bases not matched to a gene: 8. CDR3 sequence (DNA): TGTGCCAGCAGCCGCTCGGGACTAAGTGGCACAGATACGCAGTATTTT. This sequence encodes CASSRSGLSGTDTQYF.

CDR3 residues: CASSSDRGGMNTEAFF. Here the CDR3 DNA reads TGTGCCAGCAGTTCCGACAGGGGGGGAATGAACACTGAAGCTTTCTTT. The chain has TRBV6-6 and TRBJ1-1, with 9 bases that match TRBD1. From germline, CDR1 is MNHNY and CDR2 SVGAGI (reference sequence). The CDR3 has 16 amino acids. V dropped 4 bases and J dropped 0; count of bases not matched to a gene: 6.

V usage is TRBV30 and J usage is TRBJ1-6, with D possibly TRBD1 on 5 matching bases. The germline V gene encodes CDR1 GTSNPN and CDR2 SVGIG (reference sequence). This CDR3 is 15 amino acids long. The V and J ends lost 4 bases and 9 bases respectively, with 19 bases between them. The CDR3 DNA reads TGTGCCTGGACTGGAGGCGCCCTGGGGGGTTCACCCCTCCACTTT. Amino acid sequence: CAWTGGALGGSPLHF.

The V call is TRBV7-9, the J call TRBJ2-6; D gene uncertain. Trimming removed 5 bases from V and 4 bases from J, with 12 bases in between. CDR3 length equals 15 residues. The germline V gene has CDR1 SEHNR and CDR2 FQNEAQ (reference sequence). The CDR3 DNA reads as TGTGCCAGCAGCCTGACCCTGCCGGGGGCCAACGTCCTGACTTTC. This translates into CASSLTLPGANVLTF. The entire variable domain, with the rest obtained from reference TRBV7-9 and TRBJ2-6, is as follows: DTGVSQNPRHKITKRGQNVTFRCDPISEHNRLYWYRQTLGQGPEFLTYFQNEAQLEKSRLLSDRFSAERPKGSFSTLEIQRTEQGDSAMYLCASSLTLPGANVLTFGAGSRLTVL.

The chain has TRBV2 and TRBJ2-3; D is unresolved. This CDR3 is 12 amino acids long. Germline lookup yields CDR1 SNHLY and CDR2 FYNNEI. The V and J ends lost 7 bases and 9 bases respectively, with 14 bases between them. The CDR3 DNA reads TGTGCCAGCAAACGGATTAAGGACACGCAGTATTTT. Its translation is CASKRIKDTQYF.

This chain uses TRBV19 with TRBJ1-1; D ambiguous. V was clipped by 0 bases and J by 1 base, with 3 bases between them. Per the germline V gene, CDR1 is LNHDA and CDR2 is SQIVND (reference sequence). This CDR3 region has 13 residues. This CDR3 reads CASSIERNTEAFF. As DNA, the CDR3 is TGTGCCAGTAGTATAGAGAGGAACACTGAAGCTTTCTTT.